The entry below describes one T cell receptor beta chain. The antigen remains undetermined. The data are from a study of cytomegalovirus exposure and HLA in healthy donors. Findings and caveats of the study: Subsequent analysis found a tendency for first-cohort TCR clusters to co-occur within the approximately 130 validation repertoires. The classifier was said to identify cytomegalovirus status with high specificity and sensitivity.

CDR3 size: 12 residues. Germline V gene lookup returns CDR1 MNHNS and CDR2 SASEGT. V lost 0 bases and J 7 bases, leaving 5 bases between the germline ends. The protocol was immunoSEQ multiplex PCR, while the TCRdb copy is restricted to in-frame clones and leaves out a portion. The repertoire holds 90,000 to 140,000 clones, with more than 85% as singletons. The TCR was taken from a woman in her late teens or twenties in good health and CMV-seropositive. Sequencing was performed on PBMCs. The chain has TRBV6-1 and TRBJ2-3; D gene uncertain. The CDR3 here is CASSEARNTQYF. The CDR3 nucleotides are TGTGCCAGCAGTGAAGCGCGTAATACGCAGTATTTT.